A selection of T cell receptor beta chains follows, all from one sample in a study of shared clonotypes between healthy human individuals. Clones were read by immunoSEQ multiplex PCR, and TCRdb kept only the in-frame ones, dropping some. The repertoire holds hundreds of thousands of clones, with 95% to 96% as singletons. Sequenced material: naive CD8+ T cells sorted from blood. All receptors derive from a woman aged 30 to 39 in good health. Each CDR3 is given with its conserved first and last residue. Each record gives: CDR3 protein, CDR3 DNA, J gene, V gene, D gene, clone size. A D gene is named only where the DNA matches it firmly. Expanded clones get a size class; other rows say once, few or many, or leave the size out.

CDR3aa: CASSLEFSGQGVHNEQFF
CDR3nt: TGTGCCAGCAGCTTAGAATTTAGTGGACAGGGAGTCCACAATGAGCAGTTCTTC
j_gene: TRBJ2-1
v_gene: TRBV11-2
d_gene: TRBD1
abundance: -

CDR3aa: CASSFTGQGNTEAFF
CDR3nt: TGTGCCAGCAGCTTTACGGGACAGGGGAACACTGAAGCTTTCTTT
j_gene: TRBJ1-1
v_gene: TRBV7-9
d_gene: TRBD1
abundance: -

CDR3aa: CASNLQGRWEQFF
CDR3nt: TGTGCCAGCAACCTACAGGGTCGTTGGGAGCAGTTCTTC
j_gene: TRBJ2-1
v_gene: TRBV28
d_gene: -
abundance: once

CDR3aa: CASRLRAPGSYEQYF
CDR3nt: TGTGCAAGTCGCTTACGGGCCCCGGGCTCCTACGAGCAGTACTTC
j_gene: TRBJ2-7
v_gene: TRBV12-2
d_gene: -
abundance: -

CDR3aa: CAWTWGGSSYNEQFF
CDR3nt: TGTGCCTGGACTTGGGGAGGGAGCTCCTACAATGAGCAGTTCTTC
j_gene: TRBJ2-1
v_gene: TRBV30
d_gene: TRBD2
abundance: -

CDR3aa: CASSLLAMGNEQYF
CDR3nt: TGTGCCAGCAGCCTTCTAGCCATGGGTAACGAGCAGTACTTC
j_gene: TRBJ2-7
v_gene: TRBV11-1
d_gene: -
abundance: once

CDR3aa: CAISESRDREPQHF
CDR3nt: TGTGCCATCAGTGAGTCGAGAGACAGGGAGCCCCAGCATTTT
j_gene: TRBJ1-5
v_gene: TRBV10-3
d_gene: TRBD1
abundance: once

CDR3aa: CASSYAPFYEQYF
CDR3nt: TGTGCCAGCAGTTATGCCCCCTTCTACGAGCAGTACTTC
j_gene: TRBJ2-7
v_gene: TRBV28
d_gene: -
abundance: -

CDR3aa: CASSQYRDLNTGELFF
CDR3nt: TGTGCCAGCAGCCAGTACCGGGACCTCAACACCGGGGAGCTGTTTTTT
j_gene: TRBJ2-2
v_gene: TRBV7-8
d_gene: -
abundance: -

CDR3aa: CASSLVLYVEQYF
CDR3nt: TGTGCCAGCAGCTTAGTCCTATATGTGGAGCAGTACTTC
j_gene: TRBJ2-7
v_gene: TRBV11-2
d_gene: -
abundance: -

CDR3aa: CASSPGTSGTTYEQYF
CDR3nt: TGTGCCAGCAGCCCAGGGACTAGCGGGACCACCTACGAGCAGTACTTC
j_gene: TRBJ2-7
v_gene: TRBV7-6
d_gene: TRBD2
abundance: -

CDR3aa: CASSFGTSGLSEQYF
CDR3nt: TGTGCCAGCAGTTTTGGGACTAGCGGCCTGAGCGAGCAGTACTTC
j_gene: TRBJ2-7
v_gene: TRBV27
d_gene: TRBD2
abundance: -

CDR3aa: CASSEGAGLSYGYTF
CDR3nt: TGTGCCAGCAGTGAAGGGGCAGGTTTAAGCTATGGCTACACCTTC
j_gene: TRBJ1-2
v_gene: TRBV6-1
d_gene: -
abundance: -

CDR3aa: CASLKGRTPGGRIYF
CDR3nt: TGTGCCAGCCTCAAGGGCCGTACCCCTGGGGGAAGGATATATTTT
j_gene: TRBJ1-3
v_gene: TRBV7-9
d_gene: -
abundance: -

CDR3aa: CASSSGTSGTNEQFF
CDR3nt: TGTGCCAGCAGTTCAGGGACTAGCGGGACCAATGAGCAGTTCTTC
j_gene: TRBJ2-1
v_gene: TRBV27
d_gene: TRBD2
abundance: few

CDR3aa: CASSVRDRGHQETQYF
CDR3nt: TGTGCCAGCAGCGTCCGGGACAGGGGGCATCAAGAGACCCAGTACTTC
j_gene: TRBJ2-5
v_gene: TRBV7-9
d_gene: TRBD1
abundance: -

CDR3aa: CASSLAGADYGYTF
CDR3nt: TGTGCCAGCAGCTTGGCAGGGGCGGACTATGGCTACACCTTC
j_gene: TRBJ1-2
v_gene: TRBV5-6
d_gene: -
abundance: -

CDR3aa: CASSFSSGSYEQYF
CDR3nt: TGTGCCAGTAGTTTCTCTAGCGGGAGCTACGAGCAGTACTTC
j_gene: TRBJ2-7
v_gene: TRBV19
d_gene: TRBD2
abundance: -

CDR3aa: CASRSTEGRASYNEQFF
CDR3nt: TGTGCCAGCAGATCCACAGAGGGGAGGGCATCCTACAATGAGCAGTTCTTC
j_gene: TRBJ2-1
v_gene: TRBV28
d_gene: TRBD2
abundance: -

CDR3aa: CASSFNTDTQYF
CDR3nt: TGTGCCAGCAGTTTTAACACAGATACGCAGTATTTT
j_gene: TRBJ2-3
v_gene: TRBV28
d_gene: -
abundance: -

CDR3aa: CASSLDSPNFAGYTF
CDR3nt: TGTGCCAGCAGTTTGGACAGCCCAAACTTCGCTGGCTACACCTTC
j_gene: TRBJ1-2
v_gene: TRBV27
d_gene: -
abundance: once

CDR3aa: CASRGLQERNTEAFF
CDR3nt: TGTGCCAGCAGGGGCCTACAGGAAAGGAACACTGAAGCTTTCTTT
j_gene: TRBJ1-1
v_gene: TRBV28
d_gene: -
abundance: -

CDR3aa: CASSQGGVAVYEQYF
CDR3nt: TGCGCCAGCAGCCAAGGGGGGGTAGCGGTCTACGAGCAGTACTTC
j_gene: TRBJ2-7
v_gene: TRBV4-1
d_gene: -
abundance: -

CDR3aa: CASSILGGLAGTRQETQYF
CDR3nt: TGTGCCAGTAGTATCTTGGGGGGACTAGCGGGGACCCGCCAAGAGACCCAGTACTTC
j_gene: TRBJ2-5
v_gene: TRBV19
d_gene: TRBD2
abundance: -

CDR3aa: CASSLGSRGAYEQYF
CDR3nt: TGTGCCAGCAGCTTAGGGTCGAGGGGTGCCTACGAGCAGTACTTC
j_gene: TRBJ2-7
v_gene: TRBV7-6
d_gene: -
abundance: -

CDR3aa: CAWSAGYEQYF
CDR3nt: TGTGCCTGGAGCGCTGGCTACGAGCAGTACTTC
j_gene: TRBJ2-7
v_gene: TRBV30
d_gene: -
abundance: -